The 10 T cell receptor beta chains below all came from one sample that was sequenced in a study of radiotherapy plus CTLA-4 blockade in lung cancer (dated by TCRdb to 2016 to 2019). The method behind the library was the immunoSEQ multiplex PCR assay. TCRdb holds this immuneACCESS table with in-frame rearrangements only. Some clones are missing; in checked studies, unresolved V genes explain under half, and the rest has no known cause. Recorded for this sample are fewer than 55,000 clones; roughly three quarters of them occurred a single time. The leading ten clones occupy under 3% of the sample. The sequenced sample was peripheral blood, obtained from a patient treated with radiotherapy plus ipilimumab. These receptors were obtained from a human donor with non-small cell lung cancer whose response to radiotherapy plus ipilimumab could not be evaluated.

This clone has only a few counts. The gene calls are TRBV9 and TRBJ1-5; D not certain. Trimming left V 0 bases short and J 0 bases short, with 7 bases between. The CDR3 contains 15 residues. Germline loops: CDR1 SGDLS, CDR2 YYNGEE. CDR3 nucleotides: TGTGCCAGCAGCGTAGGCGGAAATAGCAATCAGCCCCAGCATTTT. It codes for CASSVGGNSNQPQHF.

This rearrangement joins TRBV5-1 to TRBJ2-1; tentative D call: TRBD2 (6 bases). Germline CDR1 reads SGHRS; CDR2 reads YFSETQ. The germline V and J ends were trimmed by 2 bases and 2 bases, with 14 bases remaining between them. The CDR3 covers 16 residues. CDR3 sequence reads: CASSFSHSGPYNEQFF. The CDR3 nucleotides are TGCGCCAGCAGCTTTTCCCATAGCGGCCCCTACAATGAGCAGTTCTTC.

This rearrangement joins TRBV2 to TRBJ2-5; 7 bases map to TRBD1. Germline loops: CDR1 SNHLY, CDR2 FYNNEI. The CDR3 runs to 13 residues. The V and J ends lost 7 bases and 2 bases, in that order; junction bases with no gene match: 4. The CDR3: CASKGTAQETQYF. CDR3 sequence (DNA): TGTGCCAGCAAGGGGACAGCACAAGAGACCCAGTACTTC. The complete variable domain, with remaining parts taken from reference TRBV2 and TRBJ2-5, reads EPEVTQTPSHQVTQMGQEVILRCVPISNHLYFYWYRQILGQKVEFLVSFYNNEISEKSEIFDDQFSVERPDGSNFTLKIRSTKLEDSAMYFCASKGTAQETQYFGPGTRLLVL.

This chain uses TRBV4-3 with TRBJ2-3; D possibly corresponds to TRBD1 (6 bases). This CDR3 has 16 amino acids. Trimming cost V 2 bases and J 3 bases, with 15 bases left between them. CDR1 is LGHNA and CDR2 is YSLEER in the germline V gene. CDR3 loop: CASSQSQGTVTDTQYF. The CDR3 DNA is TGCGCCAGCAGCCAATCACAGGGTACAGTTACAGATACGCAGTATTTT.

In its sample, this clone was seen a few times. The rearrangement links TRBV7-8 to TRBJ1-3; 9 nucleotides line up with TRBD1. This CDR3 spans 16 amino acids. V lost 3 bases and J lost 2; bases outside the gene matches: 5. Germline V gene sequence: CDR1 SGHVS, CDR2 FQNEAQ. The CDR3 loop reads CASSLDRGYTGNTIYF. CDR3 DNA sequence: TGTGCCAGCAGCTTGGACAGGGGATACACTGGAAACACCATATATTTT. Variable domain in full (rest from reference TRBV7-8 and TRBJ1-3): GAGVSQSPRYKVAKRGQDVALRCDPISGHVSLFWYQQALGQGPEFLTYFQNEAQLDKSGLPSDRFFAERPEGSVSTLKIQRTQQEDSAVYLCASSLDRGYTGNTIYFGEGSWLTVV.

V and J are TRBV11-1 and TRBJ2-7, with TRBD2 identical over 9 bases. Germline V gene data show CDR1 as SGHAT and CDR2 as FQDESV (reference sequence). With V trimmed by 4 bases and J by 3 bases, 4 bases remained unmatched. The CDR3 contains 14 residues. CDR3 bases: TGTGCCAGCAGCTCGGGACTAGCAGGCTACGAGCAGTACTTC. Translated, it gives CASSSGLAGYEQYF.

CDR3: CASTPTKDTQYF. DNA for the CDR3: TGTGCCAGCACCCCTACGAAGGATACGCAGTATTTT. V and J are TRBV9 and TRBJ2-3; D gene ambiguous. This CDR3 has 12 amino acids. V was pared by 6 bases and J by 6 bases, with 11 bases between. Germline assignment: CDR1 SGDLS and CDR2 YYNGEE.

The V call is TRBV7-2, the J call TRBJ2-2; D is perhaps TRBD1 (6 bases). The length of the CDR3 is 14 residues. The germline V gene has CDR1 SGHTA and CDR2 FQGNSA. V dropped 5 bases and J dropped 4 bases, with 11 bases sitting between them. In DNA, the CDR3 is TGTGCCAGCAGCGCGGACAGTTTCACCGGGGAGCTGTTTTTT. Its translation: CASSADSFTGELFF.

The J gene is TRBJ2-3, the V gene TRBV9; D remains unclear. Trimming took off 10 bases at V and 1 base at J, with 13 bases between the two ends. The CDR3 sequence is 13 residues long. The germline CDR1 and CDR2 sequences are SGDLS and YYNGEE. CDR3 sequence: CASRSLGTDTQYF. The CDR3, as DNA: TGTGCCTCGCGGTCCTTGGGCACAGATACGCAGTATTTT.

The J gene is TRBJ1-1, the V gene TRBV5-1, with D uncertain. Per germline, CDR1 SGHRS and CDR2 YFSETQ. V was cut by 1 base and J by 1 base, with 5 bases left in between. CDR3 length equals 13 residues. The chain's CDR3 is CASSLSRNTEAFF. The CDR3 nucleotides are TGCGCCAGCAGCTTGAGCCGGAACACTGAAGCTTTCTTT. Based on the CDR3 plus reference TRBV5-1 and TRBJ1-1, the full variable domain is KAGVTQTPRYLIKTRGQQVTLSCSPISGHRSVSWYQQTPGQGLQFLFEYFSETQRNKGNFPGRFSGRQFSNSRSEMNVSTLELGDSALYLCASSLSRNTEAFFGQGTRLTVV.